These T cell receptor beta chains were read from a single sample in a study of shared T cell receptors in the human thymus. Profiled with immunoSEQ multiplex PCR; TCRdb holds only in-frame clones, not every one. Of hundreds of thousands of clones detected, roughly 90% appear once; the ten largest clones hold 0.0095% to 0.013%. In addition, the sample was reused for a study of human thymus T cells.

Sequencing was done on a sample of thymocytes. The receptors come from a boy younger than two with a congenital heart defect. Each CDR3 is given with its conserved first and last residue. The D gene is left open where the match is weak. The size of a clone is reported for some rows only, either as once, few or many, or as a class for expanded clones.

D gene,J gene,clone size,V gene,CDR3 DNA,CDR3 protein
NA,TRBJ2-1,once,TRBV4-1,TGCGCCAGCAGCCTATCTAGGGAGAGCTCCTACAATGAGCAGTTCTTC,CASSLSRESSYNEQFF
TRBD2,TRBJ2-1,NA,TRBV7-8,TGTGCCAGCAGCTTAGTGGCGGGGGGTGAGCAGTTCTTC,CASSLVAGGEQFF
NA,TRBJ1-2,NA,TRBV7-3,TGTGCCAGCAGCTTAAGTGGGGAGGGCTACACCTTC,CASSLSGEGYTF
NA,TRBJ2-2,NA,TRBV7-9,TGTGCCACCCCGACTAAAAACACCGGGGAGCTGTTTTTT,CATPTKNTGELFF
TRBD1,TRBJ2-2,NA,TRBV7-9,TGTGCCAGCAGCTTAGTAGACAGGGGCTCGAAGGGGGAGCTGTTTTTT,CASSLVDRGSKGELFF
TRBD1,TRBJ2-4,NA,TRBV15,TGTGCCACCAGCACCCCGGACAGGAAAAACATTCAGTACTTC,CATSTPDRKNIQYF
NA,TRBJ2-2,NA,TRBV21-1,TGTGCCAGCAGCACCTTACCAGACACCGGGGAGCTGTTTTTT,CASSTLPDTGELFF
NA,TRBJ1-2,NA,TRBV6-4,TGTGCCAGCAGTGACGGAGGGTCTGGAGGCTACACCTTC,CASSDGGSGGYTF
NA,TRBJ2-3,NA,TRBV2,TGTGCCAGCAGTGAGGGGGGTCTGGCTACGCAGTATTTT,CASSEGGLATQYF
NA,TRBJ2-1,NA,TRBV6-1,TGTGCCAGCAGCCCCCTCCGAGGGCCCAATGAGCAGTTCTTC,CASSPLRGPNEQFF
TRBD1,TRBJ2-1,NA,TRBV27,TGTGCCAGCAGTATCGGGACAGGGGGCAACAATGAGCAGTTCTTC,CASSIGTGGNNEQFF
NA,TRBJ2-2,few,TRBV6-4,TGTGCCAGCCTCTACTTTATCCTGGAGGGCCAACCCGGGGAGCTGTTTTTT,CASLYFILEGQPGELFF
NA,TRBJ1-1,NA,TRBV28,TGTGCCAGCAGGACCGGGACTGGCCCCCTGAACACTGAAGCTTTCTTT,CASRTGTGPLNTEAFF
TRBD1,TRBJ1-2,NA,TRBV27,TGTGCCAGCAGTCCACTGGGACAGGAAATCTTCTATGGCTACACCTTC,CASSPLGQEIFYGYTF
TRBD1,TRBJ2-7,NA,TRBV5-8,TGTGCCAGCAGCCCGCCGACAGGGGATCTCCACGAGCAGTACTTC,CASSPPTGDLHEQYF
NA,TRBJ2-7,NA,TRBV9,TGTGCCAGCAGCGTAGAGGACCGGGAATCCCACTACGAGCAGTACTTC,CASSVEDRESHYEQYF
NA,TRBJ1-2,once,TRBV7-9,TGTGCCAGCAGCTTAGTATCGGGATCGGATGGCTACACCTTC,CASSLVSGSDGYTF
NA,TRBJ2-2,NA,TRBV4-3,TGCGCCAGCAGCCAGACTAGTGGGGTTCGGGAGCTGTTTTTT,CASSQTSGVRELFF
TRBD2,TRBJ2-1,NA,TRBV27,TGTGCCAGCAGTTGGGGTAGCGGGGAGGGGCTAAGTGAGCAGTTCTTC,CASSWGSGEGLSEQFF
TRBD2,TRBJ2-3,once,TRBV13,TGTGCCAGCAGCTTAGGCGCGGGTCTAGCGGGAGGTTCATATGAGGCGCAGTATTTT,CASSLGAGLAGGSYEAQYF
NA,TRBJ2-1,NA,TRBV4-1,TGCGCCAGCAGCCCCGGTCAAGAGGCCTCCTACAATGAGCAGTTCTTC,CASSPGQEASYNEQFF
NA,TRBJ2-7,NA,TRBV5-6,TGTGCCAGCAGCTGGGACTGGGGCTCCTACGAGCAGTACTTC,CASSWDWGSYEQYF
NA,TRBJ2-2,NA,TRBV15,TGTGCCACCAGCAGAGCTCCCGGGACAAGGACCCGGGAGCTGTTTTTT,CATSRAPGTRTRELFF
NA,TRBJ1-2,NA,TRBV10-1,TGCGCCAGCAGCCACGACAGGAACTATGGCTACACCTTC,CASSHDRNYGYTF
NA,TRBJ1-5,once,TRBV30,TGTGCCTGGAGAGGTCGGGGGGCAAACCAGCCCCAGCATTTT,CAWRGRGANQPQHF
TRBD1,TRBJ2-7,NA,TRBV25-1,TGTGCCAGCAGTGTTTGCCCTCAGGGACAGGGGCCCTACGAGCAGTACTTC,CASSVCPQGQGPYEQYF
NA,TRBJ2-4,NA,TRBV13,TGTGCCAGCAGCTTAGATTCGGGAGCAGCCAAAAACATTCAGTACTTC,CASSLDSGAAKNIQYF
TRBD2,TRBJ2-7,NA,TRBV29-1,TGCAGCGTCCCCGCTAGCGGGACCTTTTACGAGCAGTACTTC,CSVPASGTFYEQYF
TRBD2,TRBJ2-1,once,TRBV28,TGTGCCAGCAGTTTATTAGCGGGAGGCGGGGGCAATGAGCAGTTCTTC,CASSLLAGGGGNEQFF
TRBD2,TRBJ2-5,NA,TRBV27,TGTGCCAGCAGGCAAAGCATTAGCGGGGGGGGAGAGACCCAGTACTTC,CASRQSISGGGETQYF
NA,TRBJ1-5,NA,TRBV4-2,TGTACCAGCAGCCAAGAGAGGGACATCAATCAGCCCCAGCATTTT,CTSSQERDINQPQHF
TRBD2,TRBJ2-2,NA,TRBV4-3,TGCGCCAGCAGCCTTAAGGGGGTAGCGGGAGTTACCTGGATGGGGGAGCTGTTTTTT,CASSLKGVAGVTWMGELFF
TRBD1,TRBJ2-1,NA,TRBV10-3,TGTGCCATCAGTGAGCGACAGGGTAGGAGTTACAATGAGCAGTTCTTC,CAISERQGRSYNEQFF
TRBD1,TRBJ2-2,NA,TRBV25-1,TGTGCCAGCAGTGAAGAAATCGGGGGACAGGGAGGCACCGGGGAGCTGTTTTTT,CASSEEIGGQGGTGELFF
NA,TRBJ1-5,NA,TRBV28,TGTGCCAGCAGTTTCCCGAGGGATTATCAGCCCCAGCATTTT,CASSFPRDYQPQHF
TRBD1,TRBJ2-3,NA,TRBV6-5,TGTGCCAGCAGTCGCCGGGACAGGGGGGCGGATACGCAGTATTTT,CASSRRDRGADTQYF
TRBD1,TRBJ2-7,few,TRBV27,TGTGCCAGCAGTTTATCGGGGGGACAGGGGATTCCCTACGAGCAGTACTTC,CASSLSGGQGIPYEQYF
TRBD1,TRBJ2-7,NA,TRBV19,TGTGCCACTCAACCGACAGGGCCCCCCTACGAGCAGTACTTC,CATQPTGPPYEQYF